This T cell receptor (beta chain) was profiled in a study of T cells in pancreatic ductal adenocarcinoma. Overall study results and limits: Blood had more productive templates and around 8.5-fold more unique clonotypes than tumor. No significant tumor-blood clonality difference; means were about 0.11 and 0.072. The resected cohort was biased toward the minority with early-stage disease.

V gave up 5 bases and J gave up 8 bases, with 27 bases separating them. The CDR3 sequence is 17 residues long. CDR1 and CDR2 (germline): PRHDT, FYEKMQ (reference sequence). Clones were read by immunoSEQ multiplex PCR, and TCRdb kept only the in-frame ones, dropping some. Counted here are 15,000 to 20,000 clones, 88% occurring once; the ten biggest clones make up 0.94%. Concerning this clone itself: The antigen is undetermined.

No neoadjuvant therapy was given to the selected pancreatic ductal adenocarcinoma patients before their surgery. Sample: PBMCs. This clonotype was obtained from a human donor with pancreatic ductal adenocarcinoma. The V gene is TRBV13, the J gene TRBJ1-2; D unresolved. CDR3 sequence (DNA): TGTGCCAGCAGCCCCCCTTCACGGGAGAGGGAATCGTGGGGCTACACCTTC. Amino acid sequence: CASSPPSRERESWGYTF.